This T cell receptor (beta chain) was identified during a study of cytotoxic CD8 clonotypes in ibrutinib-treated CLL. CDR3 length: 14 residues. V gave up 4 bases and J gave up 4 bases; unmatched junction bases: 5. The V gene's germline CDR1 is SGHTA and CDR2 FQGNSA. A single count supports this clone. Sequencing used immunoSEQ multiplex PCR; TCRdb keeps in-frame clones, though not all of them. The data hold about 140,000 clones, with roughly 77% observed a single time. V usage is TRBV7-2 and J usage is TRBJ2-7, with 9 nucleotides matching TRBD2. The source is a human donor with chronic lymphocytic leukemia. Sequencing used PBMCs, obtained after 12 months of ibrutinib treatment. This CDR3 reads CASSSLAGPYEQYF. The CDR3 DNA is TGTGCCAGCAGCTCTCTAGCGGGACCTTACGAGCAGTACTTC.